The 17 T cell receptor beta chains below were found in one sample sequenced in a study of response to subunit inactivated influenza vaccine. TCRdb re-derived calls from the RT-PCR reads in MiXCR, one entry per CDR3 protein. Seen here are 630,000 or so distinct CDR3 sequences, 15% to 19% observed once, and the top ten hold about 9.9%. Sequenced material: PBMCs from blood, taken 11 to 12 days after vaccination. Source of these receptors: a man in his fifties who received an inactivated influenza vaccine.

This clonotype came up once. This chain connects TRBV29-1 to TRBJ2-5, with D perhaps assigned TRBD1 or TRBD2 (6 bases each). The CDR3 loop spans 15 amino acids. The germline V gene encodes CDR1 SQVTM and CDR2 ANQGSEA. Trimming shortened V by 6 bases and J by 5 bases, and 22 bases separated the two germline ends. The CDR3 region is CSVTPEGGGMETQYF. In nucleotides, the CDR3 is TGCAGCGTGACCCCGGAGGGGGGCGGGATGGAGACCCAGTACTTC.

This sequence joins TRBV30 and TRBJ1-4; D perhaps matches TRBD1 (6 bases). The CDR3 spans 14 residues. V lost 3 bases, J lost 8 bases, and 16 bases lay in between. CDR1 and CDR2 (germline): GTSNPN, SVGIG (reference sequence). The CDR3 loop reads CAWRAGGFGEKLFF. As DNA, the CDR3 is TGTGCCTGGAGGGCGGGGGGCTTCGGGGAAAAACTGTTTTTT.

The chain joins TRBV5-1 to TRBJ2-7; a weak D match, TRBD2 (5 bases). Trimming took 4 bases from V and 0 from J, leaving 14 bases between them. CDR1 SGHRS and CDR2 YFSETQ come from the germline V gene. The CDR3 totals 15 residues. CDR3: CASSADWRSSYEQYF. DNA for the CDR3: TGCGCCAGCAGCGCAGACTGGAGGAGCTCCTACGAGCAGTACTTC.

This clonotype was counted only a few times. V and J are TRBV11-2 and TRBJ1-2; the match to TRBD1 covers 7 bases. The J segment lost 5 bases and the V segment lost 4 bases, leaving 13 bases of the junction unmatched. Germline V gene lookup returns CDR1 SGHAT and CDR2 FQNNGV. The length of the CDR3 is 16 residues. CDR3 DNA: TGTGCCAGCAGCTCGGGGTCCGGGACAGCTACTTATGGCTACACCTTC. Encoded protein: CASSSGSGTATYGYTF. The complete variable domain, with remaining parts taken from reference TRBV11-2 and TRBJ1-2, reads EAGVAQSPRYKIIEKRQSVAFWCNPISGHATLYWYQQILGQGPKLLIQFQNNGVVDDSQLPKDRFSAERLKGVDSTLKIQPAKLEDSAVYLCASSSGSGTATYGYTFGSGTRLTVV.

The chain has TRBV7-6 and TRBJ2-7, with TRBD2 matching over 8 bases. The V gene end was trimmed by 5 bases and the J gene end by 4 bases; junction bases not matched to a gene: 10. This CDR3 is 15 amino acids long. The germline V gene has CDR1 SGHVS and CDR2 FNYEAQ. In DNA, the CDR3 is TGTGCCAGCAGCCGCTGGCGGGAGGCCAGGTACGAGCAGTACTTC. Translating gives CASSRWREARYEQYF.

The chain couples TRBV7-6 to TRBJ2-3; TRBD2 aligns across 9 bases. This CDR3 comprises 16 residues. V lost 0 bases and J lost 2; bases outside the gene matches: 3. Per germline, CDR1 SGHVS and CDR2 FNYEAQ. The CDR3 region has the DNA TGTGCCAGCAGCTTAGCTAGCGGGGGCTTCACAGATACGCAGTATTTT. Amino acid sequence: CASSLASGGFTDTQYF.

This clonotype was detected a few times. The chain couples TRBV7-9 to TRBJ1-2; TRBD1 matches at 10 bases. The ends lost 4 bases at V and 12 bases at J; junction bases unmatched: 8. The CDR3 extends over 13 amino acids. Per germline, CDR1 SEHNR and CDR2 FQNEAQ (reference sequence). The CDR3 loop is CASSSSGTGVHTF. The DNA of the CDR3 is TGTGCCAGCAGCTCATCCGGGACAGGGGTGCACACCTTC. The full variable domain, rest sourced from reference TRBV7-9 and TRBJ1-2, is DTGVSQNPRHKITKRGQNVTFRCDPISEHNRLYWYRQTLGQGPEFLTYFQNEAQLEKSRLLSDRFSAERPKGSFSTLEIQRTEQGDSAMYLCASSSSGTGVHTFGSGTRLTVV.

This clonotype was observed a handful of times. V gene TRBV29-1 combines with J gene TRBJ2-1, with TRBD2 as a possible D gene (5 bases). Germline lookup yields CDR1 SQVTM and CDR2 ANQGSEA. The CDR3 loop spans 14 amino acids. V was trimmed by 7 bases and J by 7 bases, leaving 20 bases between them. The CDR3, as DNA: TGCAGCGCCTCCTTCTCGGCCGCGGGTAATGAGCAGTTCTTC. Its protein product is CSASFSAAGNEQFF.

The chain recombines TRBV10-3 with TRBJ2-2; 7 positions match TRBD1. The junction had 5 bases not matched to a gene; V was cut back by 7 bases and J by 3 bases. The CDR3 is 14 residues long. Germline V gene sequence: CDR1 ENHRY, CDR2 SYGVKD. This CDR3 is CAITRGGDTGELFF. The CDR3 DNA follows: TGTGCCATCACCCGAGGGGGCGACACCGGGGAGCTGTTTTTT.

This clonotype has only a few counts. For the CDR3, the DNA is TGTGCCAGCAGCTTAGTGCCAGCGGGCGGGCCCCAGGAATTCTTC. Residues: CASSLVPAGGPQEFF. This chain links TRBV11-2 with TRBJ2-1; the D gene is possibly TRBD2 (6 bases). CDR3 length: 15 amino acids. The V end was cut by 1 base, the J end by 16 bases, with 23 bases between. Germline lookup yields CDR1 SGHAT and CDR2 FQNNGV. The whole variable domain, filled in from reference TRBV11-2 and TRBJ2-1, reads EAGVAQSPRYKIIEKRQSVAFWCNPISGHATLYWYQQILGQGPKLLIQFQNNGVVDDSQLPKDRFSAERLKGVDSTLKIQPAKLEDSAVYLCASSLVPAGGPQEFFGPGTRLTVL.

This clonotype has a handful of counts. J is TRBJ2-1 and V is TRBV7-2, with a tentative D call TRBD2 (6 bases). V lost 4 bases, J lost 4 bases, and 14 bases lay in between. Germline V lookup: CDR1 SGHTA, CDR2 FQGNSA. This CDR3 comprises 15 residues. Here the CDR3 reads CASSWTNELYNEQFF. For the CDR3, the DNA is TGTGCCAGCAGCTGGACTAACGAGCTATACAATGAGCAGTTCTTC. The whole variable domain, remainder taken from reference TRBV7-2 and TRBJ2-1, is GAGVSQSPSNKVTEKGKDVELRCDPISGHTALYWYRQSLGQGLEFLIYFQGNSAPDKSGLPSDRFSAERTGGSVSTLTIQRTQQEDSAVYLCASSWTNELYNEQFFGPGTRLTVL.

This clonotype came up a few times. J is TRBJ2-2 and V is TRBV11-2; 7 bases line up with TRBD2. The ends lost 1 base at V and 7 bases at J; junction bases unmatched: 15. CDR1 and CDR2 (germline): SGHAT, FQNNGV. The CDR3 is 18 amino acids. The CDR3, as DNA: TGTGCCAGCAGCTTAGTCCCTCTCCAGCGGGGCCGCGGCGGGGAGCTGTTTTTT. Protein sequence: CASSLVPLQRGRGGELFF.

This clonotype was detected a few times. This chain links TRBV5-5 with TRBJ2-1; 12 positions agree with TRBD1. The CDR3 covers 17 residues. Germline values: CDR1 SGHKS, CDR2 YYEKEE (reference sequence). The ends lost 5 bases at V and 8 bases at J; junction bases unmatched: 14. The CDR3 bases are TGTGCCAGCAGGGGGACAGGGGGCCATTATACTAGGGATGAGCAGTTCTTC. Translated: CASRGTGGHYTRDEQFF.

To note about this clonotype: Germline and junction disagree at one end, which may indicate a read error. The chain combines TRBV2 with TRBJ1-4; D might be TRBD1 (5 bases). Germline values: CDR1 SNHLY, CDR2 FYNNEI. The CDR3 consists of 12 residues. The CDR3 nucleotides are TGTGCCAGCAGTGAAGCCCCCGGGGCCGTGGGTTTT. This translates into CASSEAPGAVGF. Complete variable domain (other parts from reference TRBV2 and TRBJ1-4): EPEVTQTPSHQVTQMGQEVILRCVPISNHLYFYWYRQILGQKVEFLVSFYNNEISEKSEIFDDQFSVERPDGSNFTLKIRSTKLEDSAMYFCASSEAPGAVGFGSGTQLSVL.

The chain combines TRBV9 with TRBJ1-5, with D perhaps TRBD1 (5 bases). CDR3 length equals 15 residues. V dropped 0 bases and J dropped 2 bases, with 9 bases sitting between them. Germline V gene sequence: CDR1 SGDLS, CDR2 YYNGEE. CDR3 DNA: TGTGCCAGCAGCGTAGGGGGCTGGGGCAATCAGCCCCAGCATTTT. Translation: CASSVGGWGNQPQHF.

The gene calls are TRBV6-1 and TRBJ1-1; tentative D call: TRBD1 (6 bases). Germline CDR1 is MNHNS and CDR2 is SASEGT. The CDR3 sequence is 17 residues long. Trimming took 3 bases from V and 11 from J, leaving 28 bases between them. CDR3 amino acids: CASSDRSQGQTKQKAFF. The CDR3 DNA reads as TGTGCCAGCAGTGACCGCTCCCAAGGACAGACTAAACAAAAGGCTTTCTTT.

In its sample, this clonotype was seen a few times. The rearrangement uses TRBV7-2 and TRBJ2-3; D remains unclear. Between the trimmed V and J ends, which lost 7 bases and 5 bases, there was a span of 10 bases. Germline CDR1 reads SGHTA; CDR2 reads FQGNSA. The CDR3 runs 12 residues. The CDR3 sequence is CASTPLGDTQYF. The CDR3 DNA is TGTGCCAGCACCCCCCTCGGAGATACGCAGTATTTT.